This passage covers 22 T cell receptor beta chains from one sample sequenced in a study of T cell responses to AZD1222 COVID-19 vaccine. Only in-frame clones appear in the TCRdb table, and some are missing; sequencing was by immunoSEQ multiplex PCR. The table shows tens of thousands of clones, with about 89% occurring only once. The specimen was peripheral blood, collected on day 0 of AZD1222 vaccination. The receptors here all came from an adult in good health.

This chain joins TRBV14 and TRBJ1-3; D uncertain. The CDR3 covers 16 residues. The V and J ends lost 1 base and 4 bases respectively, with 14 bases between them. From germline, CDR1 is SGHDN and CDR2 FVKESK. In DNA, the CDR3 is TGTGCCAGCAGCCAAGTAAAGAATATTAAAGGAAACACCATATATTTT. Encoded protein: CASSQVKNIKGNTIYF. Full variable domain (rest looked up from reference TRBV14 and TRBJ1-3): EAGVTQFPSHSVIEKGQTVTLRCDPISGHDNLYWYRRVMGKEIKFLLHFVKESKQDESGMPNNRFLAERTGGTYSTLKVQPAELEDSGVYFCASSQVKNIKGNTIYFGEGSWLTVV.

The chain joins TRBV30 to TRBJ1-6, with a tentative D call TRBD1 (5 bases). Germline CDR1 reads GTSNPN; CDR2 reads SVGIG (reference sequence). V shed 6 bases and J shed 6 bases, with 12 bases lying between them. The CDR3 consists of 13 residues. CDR3 in DNA: TGTGCCTGTCCGGGTGGGGGTAATTCACCCCTCCACTTT. Translated, it gives CACPGGGNSPLHF.

This chain uses TRBV7-2 with TRBJ2-1; 9 bases match TRBD2. This CDR3 contains 14 residues. CDR1 and CDR2 from the germline V gene are SGHTA and FQGNSA. V was pared by 2 bases and J by 6 bases, with 2 bases of the junction left unmatched. The CDR3 sequence is CASSLRLAVNEQFF. The DNA for the CDR3 is TGTGCCAGCAGCTTAAGACTAGCGGTCAATGAGCAGTTCTTC.

The genes are TRBV19 and TRBJ1-1; 7 bases are a match to TRBD1. Trimming removed 3 bases from V and 3 bases from J; junction bases left unmatched: 4. From germline, CDR1 is LNHDA and CDR2 SQIVND (reference sequence). The CDR3 covers 14 residues. CDR3 region: CASSIRQGDTEAFF. CDR3 bases: TGTGCCAGTAGTATCAGGCAGGGGGACACTGAAGCTTTCTTT.

The chain has TRBV9 and TRBJ1-3; tentative D call: TRBD1 (6 bases). V lost 3 bases and J lost 4, with 11 bases in between. The CDR3 sequence is 14 residues long. CDR1 is SGDLS and CDR2 is YYNGEE in the germline V gene. For the CDR3, the DNA is TGTGCCAGCAGCGCCGGGACACAGGGAAACACCATATATTTT. This sequence encodes CASSAGTQGNTIYF.

The CDR3 is CSVESRGAGNTIYF. CDR3 DNA sequence: TGCAGCGTTGAAAGTAGGGGGGCGGGAAACACCATATATTTT. The chain uses TRBV29-1 and TRBJ1-3, with D possibly matching TRBD1 (6 bases). This CDR3 comprises 14 residues. The V end lost 2 bases, the J end lost 4 bases, and 12 bases lay between the germline ends. CDR1 SQVTM and CDR2 ANQGSEA come from the germline V gene. The entire variable domain, with the rest obtained from reference TRBV29-1 and TRBJ1-3, is as follows: SAVISQKPSRDICQRGTSLTIQCQVDSQVTMMFWYRQQPGQSLTLIATANQGSEATYESGFVIDKFPISRPNLTFSTLTVSNMSPEDSSIYLCSVESRGAGNTIYFGEGSWLTVV.

The J gene is TRBJ2-2, the V gene TRBV5-4; 7 nucleotides line up with TRBD1. The V and J ends lost 6 bases and 0 bases, in that order; junction bases with no gene match: 5. Germline V lookup: CDR1 SGHNT, CDR2 YYREEE (reference sequence). The CDR3 runs 15 residues. The CDR3 coding sequence is TGTGCCAGCAACCCGACAGGGTCGAACACCGGGGAGCTGTTTTTT. The encoded protein is CASNPTGSNTGELFF.

This chain links TRBV10-3 with TRBJ2-7, with TRBD2 matching 9 bases. Trimming cost V 5 bases and J 7 bases; bases outside gene matches: 6. Germline-derived CDR1 and CDR2 are ENHRY and SYGVKD. The CDR3 is made up of 13 amino acids. The CDR3 DNA reads as TGTGCCATCAGTAGCGGGGGGCAAAGAGAGCAGTACTTC. It is translated as CAISSGGQREQYF.

The CDR3 region is CASSLIFGVRSYNEQFF. The CDR3 DNA reads as TGTGCCAGCAGTTTAATTTTCGGTGTCAGGTCCTACAATGAGCAGTTCTTC. V gene TRBV27 combines with J gene TRBJ2-1; no clear D. Per the germline V gene, CDR1 is MNHEY and CDR2 is SMNVEV (reference sequence). This CDR3 is built from 17 residues. V gave up 2 bases and J gave up 1 base, with 15 bases separating them.

The chain uses TRBV7-2 and TRBJ1-5; weak D call: TRBD1 (5 bases). CDR3 size: 15 residues. The germline gives CDR1 SGHTA, CDR2 FQGNSA. V was trimmed by 2 bases and J by 6 bases, leaving 14 bases between them. The CDR3 DNA sequence: TGTGCCAGCAGCTTAAACACAGGCCTAGGTCAGCCCCAGCATTTT. Translating it yields CASSLNTGLGQPQHF.

In its sample, this clone was seen once. The chain recombines TRBV19 with TRBJ2-1; 10 positions agree with TRBD2. CDR3 length: 17 residues. Germline V gives CDR1 LNHDA, CDR2 SQIVND (reference sequence). The V and J ends lost 7 bases and 9 bases, in that order; junction bases with no gene match: 18. CDR3 nucleotide sequence: TGTGCCAGTACCCACCGGGCTAGCGGGAGTTCTGGTGCTGAGCAGTTCTTC. Encoded protein: CASTHRASGSSGAEQFF.

The sample holds a few counts of this clone. The V gene is TRBV5-4, the J gene TRBJ2-1, with 7 bases aligning to TRBD1. The CDR3 loop spans 14 amino acids. Unmatched junction bases numbered 6, after V lost 4 bases and J lost 5 bases. Germline V gene sequence: CDR1 SGHNT, CDR2 YYREEE (reference sequence). CDR3 sequence: CASSPRDRDNEQFF. CDR3 DNA sequence: TGTGCCAGCAGCCCCCGGGACAGAGACAATGAGCAGTTCTTC.

CDR3: CACRRSRGMNTEAFF. DNA of the CDR3: TGTGCCTGCCGCCGAAGCCGCGGGATGAACACTGAAGCTTTCTTT. The chain couples TRBV18 to TRBJ1-1; D is unclear. CDR3 length: 15 residues. Looked up from germline, CDR1 is KGHSH and CDR2 is LQKENI. V was trimmed by 11 bases and J by 0 bases, leaving 19 bases between them. The variable domain in full, completed from reference TRBV18 and TRBJ1-1, reads NAGVMQNPRHLVRRRGQEARLRCSPMKGHSHVYWYRQLPEEGLKFMVYLQKENIIDESGMPKERFSAEFPKEGPSILRIQQVVRGDSAAYFCACRRSRGMNTEAFFGQGTRLTVV.

This clone was seen once. This rearrangement joins TRBV15 to TRBJ2-7; 9 nucleotides line up with TRBD1. Germline CDR1 and CDR2: LNHNV and YYDKDF (reference sequence). With V trimmed by 5 bases and J by 5 bases, 4 bases remained unmatched. This CDR3 contains 13 residues. The CDR3 DNA reads TGTGCCACCAGCCGAAGACAGGGGGACGAGCAGTACTTC. Its translation is CATSRRQGDEQYF.

This clone was detected once. The genes are TRBV5-1 and TRBJ2-1; no reliable D call. The CDR3 has 15 residues. V shed 0 bases and J shed 0 bases, with 7 bases lying between them. From germline, CDR1 is SGHRS and CDR2 YFSETQ. The CDR3 nucleotides read TGCGCCAGCAGCTTGGCCGGAGACTCCTACAATGAGCAGTTCTTC. It yields the protein CASSLAGDSYNEQFF.

The rearrangement joins TRBV6-2 or TRBV6-3 to TRBJ2-1; possibly TRBD1 or TRBD2 for D (6 bases each). Germline CDR1 and CDR2: MNHEY and SVGEGT. The CDR3 covers 17 residues. The V end was cut by 4 bases, the J end by 5 bases, with 21 bases between. The CDR3 is CASSSRRRTGANNEQFF. In DNA form, the CDR3 reads TGTGCCAGCAGTTCCCGGCGCCGCACGGGGGCCAACAATGAGCAGTTCTTC.

The chain couples TRBV4-3 to TRBJ1-1, with D uncertain. The V end lost 0 bases, the J end lost 2 bases, and 13 bases lay between the germline ends. The CDR3 contains 16 residues. CDR1 is LGHNA and CDR2 is YSLEER in the germline V gene. CDR3 bases: TGCGCCAGCAGCCAAGATCCGCCGCCAGGAAACACTGAAGCTTTCTTT. As protein: CASSQDPPPGNTEAFF.

This clone came up a few times. J is TRBJ1-1 and V is TRBV4-2, with TRBD1 matching over 9 bases. J was trimmed by 2 bases and V by 7 bases; bases with no gene match: 8. Germline V gene sequence: CDR1 LGHNA, CDR2 YNFKEQ. The CDR3 extends over 15 amino acids. CDR3 in amino acids: CASNRGQGPNTEAFF. CDR3 bases: TGTGCCAGCAACCGCGGACAGGGGCCAAACACTGAAGCTTTCTTT.

This sequence joins TRBV18 and TRBJ2-7; a weak D match, TRBD2 (6 bases). Trimming removed 1 base at V and 3 bases at J, with 16 bases between. The CDR3 has 16 residues. CDR1 is KGHSH, CDR2 LQKENI, per germline. The CDR3 sequence: CASSPRDGGLGYEQYF. The CDR3 coding sequence is TGTGCCAGCTCACCACGGGATGGAGGGTTGGGCTACGAGCAGTACTTC.

The chain couples TRBV25-1 to TRBJ1-1; possibly TRBD1 for D (5 bases). The V gene's germline CDR1 is MGHDK and CDR2 SYGVNS. V dropped 5 bases and J dropped 1 base, with 8 bases sitting between them. The CDR3 extends over 13 amino acids. In nucleotides, the CDR3 is TGTGCCAGCAGTCATACAGGGAACACTGAAGCTTTCTTT. Its protein product is CASSHTGNTEAFF.

The count of this clone is one. The genes are TRBV18 and TRBJ2-5; D unclear. The CDR3 has 11 residues. Per germline, CDR1 KGHSH and CDR2 LQKENI. Trimming cost V 3 bases and J 3 bases, with 2 bases left between them. The DNA for the CDR3 is TGTGCCAGCTCACCCAAAGAGACCCAGTACTTC. It translates to CASSPKETQYF.

This rearrangement joins TRBV19 to TRBJ1-5; D possibly corresponds to TRBD1 (5 bases). The germline CDR1 and CDR2 sequences are LNHDA and SQIVND (reference sequence). Trimming stripped 4 bases from V and 5 bases from J, with 18 bases between. This CDR3 has 16 amino acids. The CDR3 loop reads CASSTVGGTADQPQHF. In DNA form, the CDR3 reads TGTGCCAGTAGTACCGTTGGGGGGACTGCGGATCAGCCCCAGCATTTT. The whole variable domain, remainder taken from reference TRBV19 and TRBJ1-5, is DGGITQSPKYLFRKEGQNVTLSCEQNLNHDAMYWYRQDPGQGLRLIYYSQIVNDFQKGDIAEGYSVSREKKESFPLTVTSAQKNPTAFYLCASSTVGGTADQPQHFGDGTRLSIL.